This T cell receptor (beta chain) was sequenced in a study of cytomegalovirus exposure and HLA in healthy donors. Both 60 Vbeta primers and 13 Jbeta primers went into the PCR. This table comes from immunoSEQ multiplex PCR, and its TCRdb copy is limited to in-frame clones, with some not included. The table includes 100,000 to 150,000 clones, around 80% detected once. This clone was recorded only once. This CDR3 region has 16 residues. The germline V gene encodes CDR1 LGHNA and CDR2 YSLEER. The J segment lost 6 bases and the V segment lost 4 bases, leaving 6 bases of the junction unmatched. The chain uses TRBV4-3 and TRBJ2-3; the match to TRBD2 covers 14 bases. Sample: PBMCs. This clonotype was obtained from a man under 40 in good health and CMV-seropositive. As DNA, the CDR3 is TGCGCCAGCAGCCCAGCGGGACTAGCGGGAGTGGATACGCAGTATTTT. It codes for CASSPAGLAGVDTQYF.